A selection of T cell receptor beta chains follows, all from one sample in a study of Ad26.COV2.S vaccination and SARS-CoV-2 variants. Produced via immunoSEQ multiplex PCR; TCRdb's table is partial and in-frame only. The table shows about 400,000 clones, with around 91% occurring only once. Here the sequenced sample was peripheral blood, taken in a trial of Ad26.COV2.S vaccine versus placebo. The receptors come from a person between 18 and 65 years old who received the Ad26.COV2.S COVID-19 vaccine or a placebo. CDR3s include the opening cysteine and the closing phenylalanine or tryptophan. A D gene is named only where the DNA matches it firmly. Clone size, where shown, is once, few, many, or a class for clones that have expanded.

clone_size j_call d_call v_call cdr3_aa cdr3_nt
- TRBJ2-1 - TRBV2 CASGTLRAYNEQFF TGTGCCAGCGGAACCCTCAGAGCCTACAATGAGCAGTTCTTC
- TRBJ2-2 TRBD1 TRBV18 CASSQGGFENTGELFF TGTGCCAGCTCACAAGGGGGCTTTGAGAACACCGGGGAGCTGTTTTTT
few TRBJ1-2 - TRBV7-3 CASSSDNYGYTF TGTGCCAGCAGCTCTGACAACTATGGCTACACCTTC
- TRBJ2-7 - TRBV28 CASSTLTRYEQYF TGTGCCAGCAGTACCCTGACCCGCTACGAGCAGTACTTC
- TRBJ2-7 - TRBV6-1 CASSEFGTYDYEQYF TGTGCCAGCAGTGAATTTGGGACTTACGACTACGAGCAGTACTTC
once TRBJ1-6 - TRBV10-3 CAISESGRGNSPLHF TGTGCCATCAGTGAGTCGGGCAGGGGTAATTCACCCCTCCACTTT
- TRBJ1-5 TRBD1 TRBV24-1 CATGTGQNQPQHF TGTGCCACCGGGACAGGCCAAAATCAGCCCCAGCATTTT
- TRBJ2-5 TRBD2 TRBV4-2 CASSQEAGTSGGGETQYF TGTGCCAGCAGCCAGGAGGCCGGGACTAGCGGAGGAGGAGAGACCCAGTACTTC
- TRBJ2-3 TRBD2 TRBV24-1 CATSGGSGRLDTQYF TGTGCCACCAGTGGCGGGAGCGGGAGGCTAGATACGCAGTATTTT
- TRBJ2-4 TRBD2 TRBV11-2 CASSTLAGRVRNIQYF TGTGCCAGCAGCACACTAGCGGGAAGAGTTAGAAACATTCAGTACTTC
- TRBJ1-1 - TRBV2 CASSGKDGGRMNTEAFF TGTGCCAGCAGTGGAAAGGATGGGGGCAGGATGAACACTGAAGCTTTCTTT
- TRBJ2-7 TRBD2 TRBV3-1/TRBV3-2 CASSQDRGGSYEQYF TGTGCCAGCAGCCAAGATCGGGGGGGGTCCTACGAGCAGTACTTC
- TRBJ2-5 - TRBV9 CASSYSSGTRQETQYF TGTGCCAGCAGCTATTCCTCCGGGACGCGACAAGAGACCCAGTACTTC
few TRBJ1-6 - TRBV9 CASSVSGGHTPLHF TGTGCCAGCAGCGTATCGGGGGGTCACACACCCCTCCACTTT
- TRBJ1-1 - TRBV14 CASSLLNGLRPEAFF TGTGCCAGCAGCCTCTTGAACGGGTTGAGGCCCGAAGCTTTCTTT
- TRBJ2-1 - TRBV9 CASSVRDRYNEQFF TGTGCCAGCAGCGTCCGAGACAGGTACAATGAGCAGTTCTTC
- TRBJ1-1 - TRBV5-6 CASSLGRTMNTEAFF TGTGCCAGCAGCTTGGGGAGGACGATGAACACTGAAGCTTTCTTT
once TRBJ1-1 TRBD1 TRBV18 CASSPPGQGYNTEAFF TGTGCCAGCTCACCACCCGGACAGGGATATAACACTGAAGCTTTCTTT
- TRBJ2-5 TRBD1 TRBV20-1 CSASGQGPRTQYF TGCAGTGCTAGTGGACAGGGGCCTCGAACCCAGTACTTC
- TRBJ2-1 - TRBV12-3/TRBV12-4 CASTEFGNEQFF TGTGCCAGCACAGAATTCGGCAATGAGCAGTTCTTC
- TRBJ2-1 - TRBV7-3 CASSLNLGEQFF TGTGCCAGCAGCTTAAATCTCGGTGAGCAGTTCTTC
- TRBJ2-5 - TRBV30 CAWSVRRDWETQYF TGTGCCTGGAGTGTACGGAGGGATTGGGAGACCCAGTACTTC
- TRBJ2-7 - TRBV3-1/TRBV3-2 CASSHSSYEQYF TGTGCCAGCAGCCATTCCTCCTACGAGCAGTACTTC
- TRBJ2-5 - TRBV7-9 CASSYVGESQETQYF TGTGCCAGCAGCTACGTCGGTGAGTCCCAAGAGACCCAGTACTTC
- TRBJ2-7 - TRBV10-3 CAISELGGGEQYF TGTGCCATCAGTGAGTTGGGGGGCGGCGAGCAGTACTTC
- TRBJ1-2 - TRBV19 CASSTDRGYTF TGTGCCAGTAGTACCGACAGGGGCTACACCTTC
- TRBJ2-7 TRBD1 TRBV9 CASSPGQFYYEQYF TGTGCCAGCAGCCCGGGACAGTTCTACTACGAGCAGTACTTC
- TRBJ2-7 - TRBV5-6 CASSLPEQDNYEQYF TGTGCCAGCAGCTTGCCGGAACAGGATAACTACGAGCAGTACTTC
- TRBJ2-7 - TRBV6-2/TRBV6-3 CASSSTGRSVNEQYF TGTGCCAGCAGTTCCACAGGGAGATCCGTCAACGAGCAGTACTTC
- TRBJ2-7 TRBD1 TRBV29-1 CSVGRLGQGADEQYF TGCAGCGTTGGTCGTCTGGGACAGGGGGCTGACGAGCAGTACTTC
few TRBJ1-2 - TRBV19 CASSMTDYGYTF TGTGCCAGTAGTATGACGGACTATGGCTACACCTTC
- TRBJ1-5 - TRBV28 CASSFTSFSNQPQHF TGTGCCAGCAGTTTTACGAGTTTTAGCAATCAGCCCCAGCATTTT
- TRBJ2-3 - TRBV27 CASSSRQGTDTQYF TGTGCCAGCAGTAGCAGACAGGGCACAGATACGCAGTATTTT
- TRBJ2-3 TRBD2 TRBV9 CASSLFGRDTDTQYF TGTGCCAGCAGTCTCTTCGGGAGGGACACAGATACGCAGTATTTT
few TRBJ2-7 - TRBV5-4 CASSTGTTGTGGEEQYF TGTGCCAGCAGCACCGGTACTACAGGGACGGGAGGAGAAGAGCAGTACTTC
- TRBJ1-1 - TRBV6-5 CASTAIPKTEAFF TGTGCCAGCACAGCGATTCCAAAGACTGAAGCTTTCTTT
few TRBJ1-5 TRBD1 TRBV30 CAWSTGQGISYQPQHF TGTGCCTGGAGTACGGGACAGGGAATTTCCTATCAGCCCCAGCATTTT
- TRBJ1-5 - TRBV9 CASSVTDSNQPQHF TGTGCCAGCAGCGTTACAGATAGCAATCAGCCCCAGCATTTT
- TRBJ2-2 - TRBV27 CASSLQVNTGELFF TGTGCCAGCAGTTTACAGGTGAACACCGGGGAGCTGTTTTTT
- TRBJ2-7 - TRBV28 CASSPRDDWPYEQYF TGTGCCAGCAGCCCCCGGGACGACTGGCCCTACGAGCAGTACTTC
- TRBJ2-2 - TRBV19 CASSISFTGELFF TGTGCCAGTAGTATTAGCTTCACCGGGGAGCTGTTTTTT
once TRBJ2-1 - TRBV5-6 CASSQEGEQRSYNEQFF TGTGCCAGCAGCCAGGAAGGCGAACAGCGGAGTTACAATGAGCAGTTCTTC
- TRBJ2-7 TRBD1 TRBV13 CASSSRDRGQYEQYF TGTGCCAGCAGCTCCCGGGACAGGGGGCAATACGAGCAGTACTTC
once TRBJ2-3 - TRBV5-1 CASSLFPSRDSTDTQYF TGCGCCAGCAGCTTGTTCCCGTCCAGAGATAGCACAGATACGCAGTATTTT
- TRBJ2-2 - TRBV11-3 CASSLGSGGGELFF TGTGCCAGCAGCTTAGGTTCCGGAGGCGGGGAGCTGTTTTTT
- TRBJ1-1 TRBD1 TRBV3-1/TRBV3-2 CASRPGQGWNTEAFF TGTGCCAGCAGACCGGGACAGGGGTGGAACACTGAAGCTTTCTTT
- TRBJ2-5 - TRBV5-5 CASSIPSSQETQYF TGTGCCAGCAGCATCCCAAGCTCCCAAGAGACCCAGTACTTC
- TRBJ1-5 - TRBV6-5 CASREYSNQPQHF TGTGCCAGCAGGGAGTATAGCAATCAGCCCCAGCATTTT
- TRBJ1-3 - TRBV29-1 CSVEDSRNTIYF TGCAGCGTTGAAGACAGCCGAAACACCATATATTTT
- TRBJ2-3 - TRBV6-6 CASSPLRRGTGSTDTQYF TGTGCCAGCAGTCCACTCCGTAGGGGGACGGGATCCACAGATACGCAGTATTTT
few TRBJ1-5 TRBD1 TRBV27 CASSYGQGSQPQHF TGTGCCAGCAGTTACGGACAGGGTTCGCAGCCCCAGCATTTT
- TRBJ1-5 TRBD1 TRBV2 CASSTGMEQPQHF TGTGCCAGCTCGACAGGGATGGAGCAGCCCCAGCATTTT
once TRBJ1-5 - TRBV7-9 CASSSEGGAQHF TGTGCCAGCAGCTCCGAGGGTGGGGCCCAGCATTTT
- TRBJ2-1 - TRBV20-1 CSASLTAKDQFF TGCAGTGCTAGTTTGACGGCTAAGGATCAGTTCTTC
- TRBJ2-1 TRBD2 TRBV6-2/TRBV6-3 CASSRGGLDEQFF TGTGCCAGCAGTCGGGGGGGTTTGGATGAGCAGTTCTTC
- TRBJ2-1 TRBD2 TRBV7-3 CASSLIAGGPGNEQFF TGTGCCAGCAGCTTAATAGCGGGAGGGCCGGGCAATGAGCAGTTCTTC
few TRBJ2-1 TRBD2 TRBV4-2 CASSPASGSSYNEQFF TGTGCCAGCAGCCCCGCTAGCGGGAGCTCCTACAATGAGCAGTTCTTC
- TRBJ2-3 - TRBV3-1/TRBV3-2 CASSQEKGSTDTQYF TGTGCCAGCAGCCAAGAAAAGGGTAGCACAGATACGCAGTATTTT
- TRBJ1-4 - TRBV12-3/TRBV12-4 CASSLSPGEKLFF TGTGCCAGCAGTTTAAGCCCAGGCGAAAAACTGTTTTTT
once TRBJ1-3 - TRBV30 CAWSTGSGNTIYF TGTGCCTGGAGCACGGGCTCTGGAAACACCATATATTTT